This T cell receptor (beta chain) was profiled in a study of blood T cells in healthy people across ages. This CDR3 has 13 residues. From germline, CDR1 is MNHNS and CDR2 SASEGT. A second about 6 to 11 cycle PCR used barcoded and J-beta primers. TCRdb used MiXCR to reprocess the 5' RACE reads, holding one entry per CDR3 protein. The sample includes a few hundred thousand distinct CDR3 sequences, approximately 27% of them seen just once. The V gene is TRBV6-1, the J gene TRBJ2-5, with 7 bases identical to TRBD1. The DNA matches TRBJ2-7 better at its end, which makes the J call doubtful. The sequencing sample was made of blood. The clonotype was recovered from a woman in her 70s in good health. CDR3 in amino acids: CASSTGASYEQYF. The CDR3 DNA reads as TGTGCCAGCAGTACAGGGGCCTCCTACGAGCAGTACTTC.